This TCR beta chain came from a study of neurological immune-mediated disorders. Study-wide points: The phylogenetic placement of 18 of 34 multiple sclerosis patients' repertoires in one related-CDR3 cluster constitutes a possible signature. The multiple sclerosis repertoire cluster had no association with any clinical or MRI feature.

5'RACE employing 10-nucleotide random UMIs yielded the cDNA. TCRdb re-called the 5' RACE reads with MiXCR, one entry per CDR3 protein. The sample includes about 58,000 distinct CDR3 sequences, roughly 3.5% of them seen just once. This clonotype was found many times. What it binds is unknown. The study built unsorted libraries from 2 million PBMCs kept at -80 C. V was clipped by 1 base and J by 5 bases, with 9 bases between them. From germline, CDR1 is DFQATT and CDR2 SNEGSKA (reference sequence). The CDR3 loop spans 13 amino acids. This sequence joins TRBV20-1 and TRBJ1-5; unclear D gene. The specimen was PBMCs. The clonotype was recovered from a woman aged 55 to 70 with multiple sclerosis. CDR3 coding DNA: TGCAGTGCTAGAGGGACGCAGTATCAGCCCCAGCATTTT. Translated: CSARGTQYQPQHF.